Presented here are 21 T cell receptor beta chains from one specimen sequenced in a study of blood T cell repertoires in COVID-19. Assay: immunoSEQ multiplex PCR; the TCRdb copy retains only in-frame clones and omits some. The sample contains 75,000 to 100,000 clones, around nine tenths of which appear only once. Sequencing was carried out using peripheral blood. These receptors were collected from a human donor in a cohort sampled during active COVID-19.

This chain links TRBV7-9 with TRBJ1-1; D not resolved. The germline V and J ends were trimmed by 5 bases and 5 bases, with 12 bases remaining between them. Germline CDR1 is SEHNR and CDR2 is FQNEAQ (reference sequence). This CDR3 region has 13 residues. The CDR3, as DNA: TGTGCCAGCAGCCTCACCGGCGGGACTGAAGCTTTCTTT. This translates into CASSLTGGTEAFF.

This sequence joins TRBV6-5 and TRBJ1-5; the D gene is possibly TRBD1 (5 bases). The CDR3 covers 11 residues. Germline lookup yields CDR1 MNHEY and CDR2 SVGAGI. The V and J ends lost 8 bases and 9 bases respectively, with 11 bases between them. The chain's CDR3 is CASRTQGPQHF. The CDR3 DNA is TGTGCCAGCCGAACCCAGGGGCCCCAGCATTTT.

V and J are TRBV6-6 and TRBJ2-5; no clear D gene. V was cut by 6 bases and J by 2 bases, with 13 bases left in between. Germline assignment: CDR1 MNHNY and CDR2 SVGAGI (reference sequence). CDR3 length: 14 residues. DNA of the CDR3: TGTGCCAGCAGGAACTTCGCAAAGCAAGAGACCCAGTACTTC. Translated, it gives CASRNFAKQETQYF.

The chain couples TRBV7-9 to TRBJ1-1; TRBD1 might be the D (5 bases). This CDR3 contains 13 residues. The V and J ends lost 5 bases and 10 bases respectively, with 17 bases between them. Per the germline V gene, CDR1 is SEHNR and CDR2 is FQNEAQ (reference sequence). The CDR3 DNA sequence: TGTGCCAGCAGCCAGACGGGGGATCTTGGAGCTTTCTTT. It codes for CASSQTGDLGAFF.

The V gene is TRBV19, the J gene TRBJ2-3; 14 nucleotides align to TRBD2. The CDR3 has 20 amino acids. Germline V gives CDR1 LNHDA, CDR2 SQIVND (reference sequence). V lost 1 base to trimming and J lost 0 bases; unmatched junction nucleotides: 9. The CDR3 here is CASSIGPGLAGVTSTDTQYF. CDR3 sequence (DNA): TGTGCCAGTAGTATAGGCCCGGGACTAGCGGGGGTTACTAGCACAGATACGCAGTATTTT.

V gene TRBV29-1 combines with J gene TRBJ1-1; possibly TRBD1 for D (5 bases). CDR3 size: 15 residues. Germline lookup yields CDR1 SQVTM and CDR2 ANQGSEA. Trimming removed 6 bases from V and 1 base from J, with 18 bases in between. CDR3 protein: CSVLGDGPWNTEAFF. CDR3 nucleotides: TGCAGCGTGTTAGGGGATGGACCCTGGAACACTGAAGCTTTCTTT.

The chain carries TRBV19 and TRBJ1-2; 7 bases fit TRBD1. The V segment lost 3 bases and the J segment 5 bases; nucleotides outside the gene matches: 9. CDR1 is LNHDA and CDR2 is SQIVND in the germline V gene (reference sequence). The CDR3 runs to 15 residues. The CDR3 sequence is CASSIAGRGSYGYTF. In DNA form, the CDR3 reads TGTGCCAGTAGTATCGCCGGCAGGGGGAGTTATGGCTACACCTTC.

The chain combines TRBV29-1 with TRBJ1-1, with D uncertain. The germline CDR1 and CDR2 sequences are SQVTM and ANQGSEA. V lost 8 bases and J lost 0, with 10 bases in between. This CDR3 region has 12 residues. The CDR3 loop is CSTSFMNTEAFF. CDR3 coding DNA: TGCAGCACTAGTTTCATGAACACTGAAGCTTTCTTT.

The chain links TRBV10-2 to TRBJ1-1, with D possibly TRBD1 on 5 matching bases. CDR3 size: 11 residues. V lost 5 bases and J lost 6, with 7 bases in between. CDR1 is WSHSY and CDR2 is SAAADI in the germline V gene. CDR3: CASSTGPEAFF. The CDR3, as DNA: TGCGCCAGCAGTACAGGCCCTGAAGCTTTCTTT.

The chain links TRBV4-2 to TRBJ2-7; 7 bases match TRBD2. Losses at the gene ends were 4 bases for V and 3 bases for J; bases not matched to a gene: 9. The length of the CDR3 is 15 residues. Germline V gene data show CDR1 as LGHNA and CDR2 as YNFKEQ. The CDR3 is CASSPSETSYYEQYF. CDR3 nucleotides: TGTGCCAGCAGCCCCTCTGAGACTAGCTACTACGAGCAGTACTTC.

This chain joins TRBV27 and TRBJ1-2; the match to TRBD1 covers 9 bases. Trimming at V came to 0 bases and at J to 8 bases, leaving 7 bases not matched to a gene. CDR1 is MNHEY, CDR2 SMNVEV, per germline (reference sequence). The CDR3 is made up of 15 amino acids. CDR3 bases: TGTGCCAGCAGTTTATCGCGGACAGGGGAGTACGGCTACACCTTC. Translating gives CASSLSRTGEYGYTF.

This clone was observed a single time. The rearrangement links TRBV9 to TRBJ1-4, with TRBD1 matching over 7 bases. The CDR3 runs 15 residues. The germline V gene has CDR1 SGDLS and CDR2 YYNGEE. V lost 4 bases and J lost 3; bases outside the gene matches: 6. CDR3 loop: CASSHEGASNEKLFF. The CDR3 nucleotides read TGTGCCAGCAGCCACGAGGGGGCTTCTAATGAAAAACTGTTTTTT. Combining the CDR3 with reference TRBV9 and TRBJ1-4 gives the whole variable domain DSGVTQTPKHLITATGQRVTLRCSPRSGDLSVYWYQQSLDQGLQFLIQYYNGEERAKGNILERFSAQQFPDLHSELNLSSLELGDSALYFCASSHEGASNEKLFFGSGTQLSVL.

The chain recombines TRBV5-1 with TRBJ1-2, with 10 bases fitting TRBD1. Trimming removed 3 bases from V and 4 bases from J; junction bases left unmatched: 6. This CDR3 has 15 residues. In germline, CDR1 is SGHRS, CDR2 YFSETQ. The CDR3: CASSSPDRGFYGYTF. In DNA form, the CDR3 reads TGCGCCAGCAGCTCACCGGACAGGGGGTTCTATGGCTACACCTTC.

The V and J genes are TRBV9 and TRBJ2-2; the D gene is possibly TRBD2 (5 bases). V dropped 3 bases and J dropped 6 bases, with 12 bases sitting between them. Germline V CDR1 and CDR2: SGDLS, YYNGEE. The CDR3 has 14 residues. The CDR3 protein is CASSGGQKPGELFF. For the CDR3, the DNA is TGTGCCAGCAGCGGCGGGCAGAAACCCGGGGAGCTGTTTTTT.

This chain connects TRBV2 to TRBJ1-1, with 8 bases aligning to TRBD1. The V gene's germline CDR1 is SNHLY and CDR2 FYNNEI. CDR3 length: 17 amino acids. V shed 4 bases and J 2 bases; nucleotides not matched to a gene: 12. Here the CDR3 reads CASSASGQGRRNTEAFF. The CDR3 DNA is TGTGCCAGCAGTGCCTCCGGACAGGGTAGGAGAAACACTGAAGCTTTCTTT.

The gene calls are TRBV18 and TRBJ2-5, with a possible D match to TRBD1 (6 bases). CDR3 length: 16 residues. Germline CDR1 and CDR2: KGHSH and LQKENI. Trimming cost V 3 bases and J 2 bases, with 16 bases left between them. CDR3 DNA sequence: TGTGCCAGCTCACCCCGCAGCCCGGGGACACAAGAGACCCAGTACTTC. Its protein product is CASSPRSPGTQETQYF. The whole variable domain, remainder taken from reference TRBV18 and TRBJ2-5, is NAGVMQNPRHLVRRRGQEARLRCSPMKGHSHVYWYRQLPEEGLKFMVYLQKENIIDESGMPKERFSAEFPKEGPSILRIQQVVRGDSAAYFCASSPRSPGTQETQYFGPGTRLLVL.

V and J are TRBV4-2 and TRBJ1-4; 8 bases are a match to TRBD1. The CDR3 runs 16 residues. V trimming: 1 base; J trimming: 4 bases; junction bases outside the gene matches: 5. Germline CDR1 and CDR2: LGHNA and YNFKEQ. The CDR3 region is CASSQVGQGLNEKLFF. The CDR3 coding sequence is TGTGCCAGCAGCCAAGTCGGACAGGGCCTTAATGAAAAACTGTTTTTT.

The chain joins TRBV2 to TRBJ2-1; D is unresolved. V was pared by 7 bases and J by 6 bases, with 13 bases between. The CDR3 spans 13 residues. CDR1 and CDR2 from the germline V gene are SNHLY and FYNNEI. The DNA for the CDR3 is TGTGCCAGCACGTTCTCCGTTTCCAATGAGCAGTTCTTC. As protein: CASTFSVSNEQFF.

This sequence joins TRBV7-6 and TRBJ1-2, with TRBD1 identical over 9 bases. This CDR3 has 15 amino acids. The germline gives CDR1 SGHVS, CDR2 FNYEAQ. With V trimmed by 5 bases and J by 5 bases, 9 bases remained unmatched. CDR3 sequence reads: CASSPHGTGLYGYTF. For the CDR3, the DNA is TGTGCCAGCAGCCCCCACGGGACAGGGCTTTATGGCTACACCTTC.

This clone has just one count. The J gene is TRBJ1-2, the V gene TRBV10-3; 9 bases line up with TRBD1. Germline V gene lookup returns CDR1 ENHRY and CDR2 SYGVKD. V dropped 6 bases and J dropped 13; count of bases not matched to a gene: 15. CDR3 length: 14 residues. DNA of the CDR3: TGTGCCATCAGCCCAAACACCGGGACAGGGACAACCACCTTC. It translates to CAISPNTGTGTTTF.

This chain's CDR3 is CAWSVTGGLTDTQYF. CDR3 in DNA: TGTGCCTGGAGTGTGACAGGGGGCCTCACAGATACGCAGTATTTT. V gene TRBV30 combines with J gene TRBJ2-3, with TRBD1 matching 10 bases. Germline V gene sequence: CDR1 GTSNPN, CDR2 SVGIG (reference sequence). The CDR3 sequence is 15 residues long. Trimming at V came to 0 bases and at J to 2 bases, leaving 2 bases not matched to a gene.